A single sample gave rise to the 21 T cell receptor beta chains below, sequenced in a study of blood T cell repertoires in COVID-19. The assay was immunoSEQ multiplex PCR, and TCRdb's table has in-frame clones only and misses some. Of about 170,000 clones listed, 83% are singletons. The material sequenced was peripheral blood. The receptors shown here come from a woman of 80 years or more with acute or convalescent COVID-19.

The chain links TRBV7-2 to TRBJ2-5; 9 positions match TRBD1. The CDR3 sequence is 14 residues long. CDR1 SGHTA and CDR2 FQGNSA come from the germline V gene. J was trimmed by 5 bases and V by 5 bases; bases with no gene match: 6. CDR3 sequence reads: CASSIRTGVETQYF. CDR3 coding DNA: TGTGCCAGCAGCATACGGACAGGGGTTGAGACCCAGTACTTC.

The V call is TRBV9, the J call TRBJ2-3; 7 nucleotides match TRBD2. Germline V gene sequence: CDR1 SGDLS, CDR2 YYNGEE. This CDR3 is built from 16 residues. J gave up 2 bases and V 0 bases, and 6 bases lay outside the gene matches. CDR3: CASSVEGRASTDTQYF. The DNA for the CDR3 is TGTGCCAGCAGCGTAGAGGGGAGGGCATCCACAGATACGCAGTATTTT.

This rearrangement joins TRBV4-1 to TRBJ1-1; possibly TRBD1 for D (6 bases). The CDR3 extends over 19 amino acids. Trimming took off 1 base at V and 3 bases at J, with 24 bases between the two ends. Germline V lookup: CDR1 MGHRA, CDR2 YSYEKL. The CDR3 DNA follows: TGCGCCAGCAGCCAAGGCGAGGGTAGGGGGTTGGTAGTAGACACTGAAGCTTTCTTT. Translating gives CASSQGEGRGLVVDTEAFF.

This clone came up a few times. This chain joins TRBV3-1 (or the pseudogene TRBV3-2) and TRBJ2-1; no clear D gene. The CDR3 sequence is 15 residues long. Trimming left V 2 bases short and J 6 bases short, with 14 bases between. Germline V lookup: CDR1 LGHDT, CDR2 YNNKEL (reference sequence). Here the CDR3 DNA reads TGTGCCAGCAGCCAACACGGCGGTAGCCGCAATGAGCAGTTCTTC. Its protein product is CASSQHGGSRNEQFF.

V gene TRBV19 combines with J gene TRBJ1-4; D remains unclear. The CDR3 totals 14 residues. V lost 5 bases and J 8 bases, leaving 15 bases between the germline ends. Germline loops: CDR1 LNHDA, CDR2 SQIVND (reference sequence). In DNA form, the CDR3 reads TGTGCCAGTAGTCCAGTCCGCCAGGCGGAAAAACTGTTTTTT. Amino acids: CASSPVRQAEKLFF.

The V gene is TRBV30, the J gene TRBJ2-1, with TRBD2 identical over 8 bases. V was pared by 0 bases and J by 1 base, with 11 bases of the junction left unmatched. This CDR3 has 18 amino acids. Germline lookup yields CDR1 GTSNPN and CDR2 SVGIG (reference sequence). The CDR3 reads CAWSVPPLAGLSYNEQFF. Here the CDR3 DNA reads TGTGCCTGGAGTGTGCCCCCTTTAGCGGGGTTGTCCTACAATGAGCAGTTCTTC.

The CDR3 DNA is TGTGCCAGCTCACTTAGCACGGACCAAGAGACCCAGTACTTC. This gives the protein CASSLSTDQETQYF. The chain is built from TRBV18 and TRBJ2-5; D gene uncertain. Trimming removed 4 bases at V and 0 bases at J, with 9 bases between. The CDR3 runs 14 residues. Germline V gene data show CDR1 as KGHSH and CDR2 as LQKENI.

The chain carries TRBV27 and TRBJ1-1; the D gene is possibly TRBD1 (5 bases). V was shortened by 5 bases and J by 1 base, with 8 bases between the two germline ends. Germline-derived CDR1 and CDR2 are MNHEY and SMNVEV (reference sequence). This CDR3 is 13 amino acids long. CDR3 in amino acids: CASSLRGNTEAFF. CDR3 sequence (DNA): TGTGCCAGCAGTCTTAGGGGGAACACTGAAGCTTTCTTT.

The chain carries TRBV6-2 or TRBV6-3 and TRBJ2-1; D is uncertain. This CDR3 is 12 amino acids long. Between the trimmed V and J ends, which lost 1 base and 8 bases, there was a span of 6 bases. Germline V lookup: CDR1 MNHEY, CDR2 SVGEGT. For the CDR3, the DNA is TGTGCCAGCAGTTACTTGAGGTATGAGCAGTTCTTC. This encodes CASSYLRYEQFF.

Here the CDR3 DNA reads TGCGCCAGCAGCTGGAGACAGTATAGCAATCAGCCCCAGCATTTT. It yields the protein CASSWRQYSNQPQHF. The chain carries TRBV5-1 and TRBJ1-5, with a tentative D call TRBD1 (5 bases). V was shortened by 3 bases and J by 0 bases, with 10 bases between the two germline ends. Germline V gene data show CDR1 as SGHRS and CDR2 as YFSETQ. The CDR3 consists of 15 residues. Together with reference TRBV5-1 and TRBJ1-5, the CDR3 gives the full variable domain: KAGVTQTPRYLIKTRGQQVTLSCSPISGHRSVSWYQQTPGQGLQFLFEYFSETQRNKGNFPGRFSGRQFSNSRSEMNVSTLELGDSALYLCASSWRQYSNQPQHFGDGTRLSIL.

The V call is TRBV14, the J call TRBJ2-3; 8 bases align to TRBD2. The length of the CDR3 is 16 residues. V lost 4 bases and J lost 0; bases outside the gene matches: 6. The germline gives CDR1 SGHDN, CDR2 FVKESK. The CDR3 nucleotides read TGTGCCAGCAGCCCCGTCACGGGAGGGAGCACAGATACGCAGTATTTT. It encodes CASSPVTGGSTDTQYF.

The chain links TRBV19 to TRBJ2-2; 7 bases are shared with TRBD1. CDR3 length: 14 residues. Germline values: CDR1 LNHDA, CDR2 SQIVND (reference sequence). V gave up 5 bases and J gave up 4 bases; unmatched junction bases: 4. CDR3 bases: TGTGCCAGTAGTGACAGGGAGATCACCGGGGAGCTGTTTTTT. Its translation is CASSDREITGELFF.

The V gene is TRBV2, the J gene TRBJ2-3; TRBD2 matches at 8 bases. The CDR3 is 14 amino acids. The V segment lost 7 bases and the J segment 6 bases; nucleotides outside the gene matches: 9. Germline V lookup: CDR1 SNHLY, CDR2 FYNNEI. The CDR3 sequence is CASTPGGPGDTQYF. The CDR3, as DNA: TGTGCCAGCACCCCGGGGGGGCCGGGGGATACGCAGTATTTT.

This clone was counted once. The chain links TRBV30 to TRBJ2-2; perhaps TRBD1 as D (6 bases). CDR3 size: 14 residues. Trimming stripped 2 bases from V and 4 bases from J, with 11 bases between. Germline V gene lookup returns CDR1 GTSNPN and CDR2 SVGIG (reference sequence). Here the CDR3 reads CAWSRTVPTGELFF. CDR3 nucleotide sequence: TGTGCCTGGAGTCGGACAGTCCCCACCGGGGAGCTGTTTTTT.

This clone was counted between two and nine times. The genes are TRBV5-4 and TRBJ1-6; D is uncertain. The CDR3 runs 14 residues. The germline V gene has CDR1 SGHNT and CDR2 YYREEE (reference sequence). V shed 1 base and J shed 6 bases, with 8 bases lying between them. This CDR3 is CASSLTSSNSPLHF. The CDR3 region has the DNA TGTGCCAGCAGCTTGACATCTAGTAATTCACCCCTCCACTTT.

This sequence joins TRBV4-1 and TRBJ2-7; TRBD1 matches at 9 bases. The CDR3 runs 15 residues. Trimming took 5 bases from V and 1 from J; bases not matched to a gene: 6. Looked up from germline, CDR1 is MGHRA and CDR2 is YSYEKL. The CDR3 sequence is CASSNGQGLSYEQYF. The CDR3 DNA reads as TGCGCCAGCAGCAATGGACAGGGGTTGTCCTACGAGCAGTACTTC.

The CDR3 reads CASLDRGPSTDTQYF. The CDR3 DNA reads as TGTGCCAGCCTAGACAGGGGACCTAGCACAGATACGCAGTATTTT. V gene TRBV7-8 combines with J gene TRBJ2-3; 8 positions agree with TRBD1. The J segment lost 0 bases and the V segment lost 8 bases, leaving 7 bases of the junction unmatched. The germline gives CDR1 SGHVS, CDR2 FQNEAQ. The CDR3 has 15 residues.

The V gene is TRBV5-6, the J gene TRBJ1-2, with 7 nucleotides matching TRBD1. The length of the CDR3 is 14 residues. V lost 6 bases and J lost 3; bases outside the gene matches: 8. Germline assignment: CDR1 SGHDT and CDR2 YYEEEE. In DNA, the CDR3 is TGTGCCAGCACCAATGGACAGGCCTACTATGGCTACACCTTC. Protein sequence: CASTNGQAYYGYTF.

The J gene is TRBJ1-1, the V gene TRBV7-2; no firm D call. The V gene's germline CDR1 is SGHTA and CDR2 FQGNSA. The length of the CDR3 is 14 residues. The V and J ends lost 3 bases and 0 bases respectively, with 8 bases between them. The CDR3 is CASSFVSVNTEAFF. CDR3 DNA sequence: TGTGCCAGCAGCTTCGTTTCCGTGAACACTGAAGCTTTCTTT.

The chain couples TRBV5-8 to TRBJ2-7; the D is unclear. Trimming shortened V by 4 bases and J by 1 base, and 6 bases separated the two germline ends. The CDR3 contains 12 residues. The germline gives CDR1 SGHTS, CDR2 YDEGEE. The CDR3 reads CASSAGSYEQYF. The CDR3 DNA reads as TGTGCCAGCAGCGCAGGATCCTACGAGCAGTACTTC.

CDR3 nucleotide sequence: TGTGCCAGCAGCTTAGGAAGGGGCCGGGAGAACATTCAGTACTTC. Translation: CASSLGRGRENIQYF. The rearrangement joins TRBV7-2 to TRBJ2-4; maybe TRBD2 (6 bases). CDR3 length: 15 amino acids. Germline CDR1 and CDR2: SGHTA and FQGNSA. The V gene lost 1 base and the J gene lost 7 bases, with 14 bases spanning the gap.